This T cell receptor beta chain derives from a study of CD8+CD57+ T cells in acquired aplastic anemia. Findings and limits, study-wide: Comparison of patients with controls identified around 30 shared CD8+ CDR3 sequences.

This clonotype appeared once. The target antigen is unknown. The length of the CDR3 is 14 residues. Per germline, CDR1 SGHVS and CDR2 FQNEAQ. The V gene lost 1 base and the J gene lost 7 bases, with 11 bases spanning the gap. The TCR beta profiling, which covered VDJ combination and CDR3 sequence, was carried out using genomic DNA as the template. TCRdb used MiXCR to reprocess the reads, holding one entry per CDR3 protein. Of over 150,000 distinct CDR3 sequences in the sample, around 59% were seen once. The chain is built from TRBV7-8 and TRBJ2-1; D not certain. The source material was sorted CD4+, CD8+, or CD8+CD57+ T cells (not recorded which) from PBMCs. The sequence was obtained from a human donor in good health, serving as a control. CDR3 in amino acids: CASSLGGSINEQFF. The CDR3 DNA reads TGTGCCAGCAGCTTAGGTGGTAGCATAAATGAGCAGTTCTTC.